These T cell receptor beta chains were read from a single sample in a study of regulatory T cells in long-lasting Graves disease. MiXCR was run by TCRdb on the multiplex PCR reads, yielding one entry per CDR3 protein. Of roughly 520,000 distinct CDR3 sequences listed, 12% are singletons. These data also formed part of another study, on T cells in Graves' hyperthyroidism and ophthalmopathy.

The sample was peripheral blood mononuclear cells (PBMCs), taken at new diagnosis, from a patient treated with antithyroid drugs. The receptors were gathered from a woman younger than 45 with Graves disease. The CDR3 runs from the conserved cysteine through the conserved F or W. The order of the fields is J gene, clone size, V gene, CDR3 protein. Size tells how often a clone was seen (once, few, many) or the class of an expanded clone, and some rows leave it out.

TRBJ1-1 | many | TRBV11-1 | CASRRDRGPNTEAFF
TRBJ2-5 | . | TRBV7-2 | CASSSGTSVQETQYF
TRBJ1-5 | . | TRBV2 | CASSEEYSNQPQHF
TRBJ2-1 | . | TRBV24-1 | CATSDPDSKAYNEQFF
TRBJ2-3 | few | TRBV10-3 | CAISESREGPAQYF
TRBJ1-5 | . | TRBV19 | CASTIGPGVNQPQHF
TRBJ1-1 | few | TRBV29-1 | CSVEDWTEAFF
TRBJ2-4 | many | TRBV28 | CASSFPHIKNIQYF
TRBJ2-3 | few | TRBV18 | CASSPRPEPDLESTDTQYF
TRBJ1-1 | . | TRBV7-9 | CARKQGTEAFF
TRBJ2-3 | many | TRBV24-1 | CATRQQGSTDTQYF
TRBJ1-2 | . | TRBV20-1 | CSARLQGNGYTF
TRBJ2-7 | few | TRBV7-2 | CASSFSLSGGSYEQYF
TRBJ1-2 | . | TRBV6-2/TRBV6-3 | CASSDRFLEYGYTF
TRBJ2-7 | . | TRBV6-1 | CAGGVGYEQYF
TRBJ2-5 | . | TRBV7-2 | CASSSGPLGTQYF
TRBJ2-2 | many | TRBV2 | CATARRGFAGELFF
TRBJ2-3 | many | TRBV20-1 | CSARRDSNTDTQYF
TRBJ1-2 | many | TRBV6-5 | CASSLGRRIDYGYTF
TRBJ2-7 | many | TRBV2 | CASREDTYTPEQYF
TRBJ2-7 | many | TRBV28 | CASSPLVKGARYEQYF
TRBJ2-7 | . | TRBV5-4 | CASSLLSGEQYF
TRBJ2-2 | many | TRBV14 | CASSPTSGRAITGELFF
TRBJ2-7 | many | TRBV5-1 | CASSLAGQGLEQYF
TRBJ2-5 | . | TRBV6-1 | CASSPRVKETQYF
TRBJ2-7 | few | TRBV7-9 | CASSLGGRQYEQYF
TRBJ2-2 | . | TRBV2 | CVKGANSDKPGELFF
TRBJ2-7 | many | TRBV28 | CASSSLVPDEQYF
TRBJ2-1 | few | TRBV29-1 | CSVVLGLASSEQFF
TRBJ2-5 | many | TRBV12-3/TRBV12-4 | CASSNQGGTSGRARETQYF
TRBJ1-6 | many | TRBV19 | CASSSETGTGNSPLHF
TRBJ1-1 | many | TRBV11-1 | CASSLVRDPSEAFF
TRBJ2-5 | many | TRBV7-9 | CASSFPRREIETQYF
TRBJ1-5 | many | TRBV30 | CAWSTLGRNQPQHF
TRBJ1-1 | . | TRBV20-1 | CSARSGRGGSEAFF
TRBJ1-1 | many | TRBV6-1 | CASRRGTATEAFF
TRBJ1-1 | . | TRBV4-1 | CASSQESSYQGTTEAFF
TRBJ2-7 | many | TRBV20-1 | CSAYDRGHEQYF
TRBJ1-1 | many | TRBV9 | CASSVGSDTEAFF
TRBJ1-2 | few | TRBV5-1 | CASSLSVINYGYTF
TRBJ1-6 | many | TRBV2 | CASSVPGQGAKSPLHF
TRBJ2-7 | many | TRBV2 | CATIPPGASTYEQYF
TRBJ2-5 | . | TRBV10-3 | CAISGTQETQYF
TRBJ2-1 | many | TRBV18 | CASSPGSARGEQFF
TRBJ2-2 | once | TRBV30 | CAWSVGRRNTGELFF
TRBJ2-1 | many | TRBV6-5 | CASSLTAYNEQFF
TRBJ2-3 | . | TRBV15 | CATSTPSAGETDTQYF
TRBJ2-1 | . | TRBV11-1 | CASSLGAESSYNEQFF
TRBJ2-7 | . | TRBV7-2 | CASSAATLPNEQYF
TRBJ2-4 | many | TRBV3-1 | CASSQHRAGGRNIQYF
TRBJ1-3 | many | TRBV29-1 | CSVARDSGNTIYF
TRBJ1-1 | . | TRBV28 | CASSLNQGAGGNTEAFF
TRBJ1-2 | . | TRBV5-6 | CASSLSRYGCTF
TRBJ2-5 | many | TRBV12-3/TRBV12-4 | CASSKRAGYQETQYF
TRBJ2-5 | few | TRBV18 | CASSPAGRGRLQETQYF
TRBJ2-1 | many | TRBV11-2 | CASSLLAGEQFF
TRBJ2-3 | . | TRBV30 | CAWTVGTDTQYF
TRBJ2-3 | many | TRBV28 | CASSPPRGEADTQYF
TRBJ1-2 | many | TRBV12-3/TRBV12-4 | CASSFSVYGYTF